The rows below give T cell receptor beta chains drawn from one sample of a study of T cells in Graves' hyperthyroidism and ophthalmopathy. One entry per CDR3 protein results from TCRdb running MiXCR on the multiplex PCR reads. The sample shows roughly 660,000 distinct CDR3 sequences, 15% to 20% of them seen only once. The sequenced material came from blood. These receptors were obtained from a man aged 45 to 65 with Graves' hyperthyroidism. The CDR3 runs from the conserved cysteine through the conserved F or W. Fields, in order: V gene, D gene, J gene, CDR3 length, clone size, CDR3 DNA, CDR3 protein. D genes are given only for firm matches. Part of the rows lack a size; the others show once, few, many or a class for expanded clones.

>TRBV19|TRBD1|TRBJ1-1|14|few
TGTGCCAGCCATACAGGGGGGGCGAACACTGAAGCTTTCTTT
CASHTGGANTEAFF
>TRBV11-1|.|TRBJ1-1|16|many
TGTGCCAGCAGCTTATATGCGGACGCGATGAACACTGAAGCTTTCTTT
CASSLYADAMNTEAFF
>TRBV19|.|TRBJ1-1|14|many
TGTGCCAGTAGTATTGCGGGTTGGAACACTGAAGCTTTCTTT
CASSIAGWNTEAFF
>TRBV7-9|TRBD2|TRBJ2-7|15|.
TGTGCCAGCAGCCTAACTAGCGGGAGGGCCGCCGAGCAGTACTTC
CASSLTSGRAAEQYF
>TRBV11-3|.|TRBJ2-7|14|many
TGTGCCAGCAGCTTAGATGGTGGGGACTACGAGCAGTACTTC
CASSLDGGDYEQYF
>TRBV29-1|TRBD1|TRBJ1-2|13|few
TGCAGCGTTCAAGCCCAGGGGGCAAGTGGCTACACCTTC
CSVQAQGASGYTF
>TRBV12-3/TRBV12-4|TRBD2|TRBJ2-2|16|many
TGTGCCAGCACTGGAGGGAGGGCCCAAGGTGGCGGGGAGCTGTTTTTT
CASTGGRAQGGGELFF
>TRBV4-3|TRBD2|TRBJ2-1|15|.
TGCGCCAGCAGCCCTCTACTAGCGGGGGACAATGAGCAGTTCTTC
CASSPLLAGDNEQFF
>TRBV7-2|TRBD1|TRBJ2-1|18|many
TGTGCCAGCAGCTTACAGCCCGGGTTGACAGGGAAGGGCAATGAGCAGTTCTTC
CASSLQPGLTGKGNEQFF
>TRBV30|TRBD2|TRBJ2-5|17|.
TGTGCCTGGAGTGTACAAGCCGGGAGGCTGGGCCAAGAGACCCAGTACTTC
CAWSVQAGRLGQETQYF
>TRBV7-2|TRBD2|TRBJ2-1|17|many
TGTGCCAGCAGCTCGAAACTGACTAGCGGGTCCTACAATGAGCAGTTCTTC
CASSSKLTSGSYNEQFF
>TRBV2|.|TRBJ1-5|15|many
TGTGCCAGCGGGGGGGAAGGGGGAAGCAATCAGCCCCAGCATTTT
CASGGEGGSNQPQHF
>TRBV7-9|.|TRBJ2-3|17|.
TGTGCCAGCAGCCCACTCCCTGGGACAACTAGCACAGATACGCAGTATTTT
CASSPLPGTTSTDTQYF
>TRBV4-2|.|TRBJ2-3|17|.
TGTGCCAGCAGCCAAGAATCACAAACCCTTCGCACAGATACGCAGTATTTT
CASSQESQTLRTDTQYF
>TRBV6-5|.|TRBJ2-1|15|.
TGTGCCAGCAGTTACGGGGGCATAGGGAGCAATGAGCAGTTCTTC
CASSYGGIGSNEQFF
>TRBV19|.|TRBJ2-3|14|few
TGTGCCAGTAGTACGGGAGCCGGCACAGATACGCAGTATTTT
CASSTGAGTDTQYF
>TRBV30|.|TRBJ2-7|14|.
TGTGCCTGGACAGCCGGGACGGGATACTCCGAGCAGTACTTC
CAWTAGTGYSEQYF
>TRBV6-2/TRBV6-3|TRBD2|TRBJ2-3|18|.
TGTGCCAGCAGTCCAACGGGACTAGCGGGTTCTAGCACAGATACGCAGTATTTT
CASSPTGLAGSSTDTQYF
>TRBV7-2|.|TRBJ1-3|15|few
TGTGCCAGCAGTCGCTCAGAAGATTCTGGAAACACCATATATTTT
CASSRSEDSGNTIYF
>TRBV12-3/TRBV12-4|.|TRBJ2-4|16|many
TGTGCCAGCAGTTTAGAGGGCGCCTTAGCCAAAAACATTCAGTACTTC
CASSLEGALAKNIQYF
>TRBV5-6|.|TRBJ2-5|18|once
TGTGCCAGCAGCTTGGAAAGTGTAGGGAGGAGTGTCGCGGAGACCCAGTACTTC
CASSLESVGRSVAETQYF
>TRBV30|.|TRBJ1-2|15|many
TGTGCCTGGAGTGTACCGGGGGCGCTTAACTATGGCTACACCTTC
CAWSVPGALNYGYTF
>TRBV30|TRBD2|TRBJ2-4|15|.
TGTGCCTGGAGCCGCGGTGGTAGCGGGAGTGACATTCAGTACTTC
CAWSRGGSGSDIQYF
>TRBV2|.|TRBJ1-5|14|many
TGTGCCAGCAGTGATGATAGGGACAATCAGCCCCAGCATTTT
CASSDDRDNQPQHF
>TRBV7-9|.|TRBJ1-1|15|.
TGTGCCAGCAGCTTACAGGGGTACATGAACACTGAAGCTTTCTTT
CASSLQGYMNTEAFF
>TRBV2|.|TRBJ2-1|10|few
TGTGCCAGCAGGTCCAATGAGCAGTTCTTC
CASRSNEQFF
>TRBV7-2|.|TRBJ1-1|14|.
TGTGCCAGCAGCTTCTACAGGGCCGACACTGAAGCTTTCTTT
CASSFYRADTEAFF
>TRBV7-2|.|TRBJ2-7|14|few
TGTGCCAGCAGCTTCCCAGGGGCGCTGTACGAGCAGTACTTC
CASSFPGALYEQYF
>TRBV5-1|TRBD2|TRBJ2-7|17|many
TGCGCCAGCAGCTTGATGGTGGGAGCGGGAGGGCTTTACGAGCAGTACTTC
CASSLMVGAGGLYEQYF
>TRBV19|.|TRBJ2-1|12|few
TGTGCCAGCAAAAGGGCCAGCAATGAGCAGTTCTTC
CASKRASNEQFF
>TRBV7-9|.|TRBJ2-7|16|few
TGTGCCAGCAGCTTAGCGCAGGCTAGCGTCTCCTACGAGCAGTACTTC
CASSLAQASVSYEQYF
>TRBV20-1|.|TRBJ2-3|16|.
TGCAGTGCTGAACACACAGCAGGGATAAGGACAGATACGCAGTATTTT
CSAEHTAGIRTDTQYF
>TRBV5-6|.|TRBJ2-1|15|many
TGTGCCAGCAGCTTCGGGCTAGCTACCTACAATGAGCAGTTCTTC
CASSFGLATYNEQFF
>TRBV29-1|.|TRBJ2-5|11|few
TGCAGCGTCCGGATACTAGAGACCCAGTACTTC
CSVRILETQYF
>TRBV19|.|TRBJ1-5|13|many
TGTGCCACTAGAGGGGGGCGCAATCAGCCCCAGCATTTT
CATRGGRNQPQHF
>TRBV19|.|TRBJ2-3|14|.
TGTGCCAGTAGTATCCGGGACACCACAGATACGCAGTATTTT
CASSIRDTTDTQYF
>TRBV7-9|.|TRBJ2-5|12|.
TGTGCCAGCAGCTTAGGGGGGGACCCTCCCCACTTC
CASSLGGDPPHF
>TRBV27|TRBD2|TRBJ2-7|18|.
TGTGCCAGCAGTTTCCTGACTAGCGTGGAGACTAAGACCCACGAGCAGTACTTC
CASSFLTSVETKTHEQYF
>TRBV9|.|TRBJ2-6|17|.
TGTGCCAGCAGCGTAGGGGCGGGTAGCTCTGGGGCCAACGTCCTGACTTTC
CASSVGAGSSGANVLTF
>TRBV2|.|TRBJ2-7|12|many
TGTGCCAGCAGGACCTTTTCGGGCGAGCAGTACTTC
CASRTFSGEQYF
>TRBV4-3|.|TRBJ2-3|16|many
TGCGCCAGCAGCCAAGATCTGATAGGGGGCACAGATACGCAGTATTTT
CASSQDLIGGTDTQYF
>TRBV28|.|TRBJ1-5|16|many
TGTGCCAGCAGTTTCGGTTGGTGGGGGAGCAATCAGCCCCAGCATTTT
CASSFGWWGSNQPQHF
>TRBV7-2|TRBD2|TRBJ2-3|16|few
TGTGCCAGCAGCAAAAATTTAGCGGGAGATACAGATACGCAGTATTTT
CASSKNLAGDTDTQYF
>TRBV7-6|.|TRBJ1-6|15|few
TGTGCCAGCAGCTCTTTAGGACAGAATAATTCACCCCTCCACTTT
CASSSLGQNNSPLHF
>TRBV7-9|.|TRBJ2-1|16|few
TGTGCCAGCAGCTTAGGGAGCGTAAGCCTTCGGGGTGAGCAGTTCTTC
CASSLGSVSLRGEQFF
>TRBV12-3/TRBV12-4|TRBD1|TRBJ1-1|15|many
TGTGCCAGCAGTCGACAGGGGGCCGTGAACACTGAAGCTTTCTTT
CASSRQGAVNTEAFF
>TRBV6-1|TRBD1|TRBJ1-2|14|.
TGTGCCAGCAGTGTTCACAGGGGGACAGATGGCTACACCTTC
CASSVHRGTDGYTF
>TRBV30|TRBD2|TRBJ2-3|19|many
TGTGCCTGGAGTGTACTCGGACTAGCGGCGAGGAAGGTTGCAGATACGCAGTATTTT
CAWSVLGLAARKVADTQYF
>TRBV29-1|.|TRBJ1-1|11|few
TGCAGCGTTGCTATAAACACTGAAGCTTTCTTT
CSVAINTEAFF
>TRBV6-1|TRBD1|TRBJ1-6|15|many
TGTGCCAGCAGTGGCTTCTCGGGACAGGATTCTCCCCTCCACTTT
CASSGFSGQDSPLHF
>TRBV6-1|TRBD1|TRBJ1-1|15|many
TGTGCCAGCAGTCCCGACAGGGGCCGAAATGGCGAAGCTTTCTTT
CASSPDRGRNGEAFF